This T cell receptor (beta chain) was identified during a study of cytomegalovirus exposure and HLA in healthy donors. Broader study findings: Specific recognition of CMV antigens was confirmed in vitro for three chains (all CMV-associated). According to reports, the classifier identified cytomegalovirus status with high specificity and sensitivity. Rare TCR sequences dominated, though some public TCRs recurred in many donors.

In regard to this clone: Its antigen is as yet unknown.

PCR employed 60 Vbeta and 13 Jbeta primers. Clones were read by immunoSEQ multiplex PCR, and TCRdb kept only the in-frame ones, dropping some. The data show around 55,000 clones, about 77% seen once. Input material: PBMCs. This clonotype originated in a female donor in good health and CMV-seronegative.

Here the CDR3 reads CASSPLSGRVTYEQYF. Here the CDR3 DNA reads TGTGCCAGCAGCCCCCTTAGCGGGAGAGTAACCTACGAGCAGTACTTC. The V call is TRBV7-2, the J call TRBJ2-7, with 9 bases identical to TRBD2. V shed 5 bases and J 2 bases; nucleotides not matched to a gene: 10. The CDR3 is 16 residues long. Germline V CDR1 and CDR2: SGHTA, FQGNSA.